This TCR beta chain is drawn from a study of blood T cell repertoires in COVID-19. Study in general: Collection of acute and convalescent COVID-19 samples took place in the United States, Italy and Spain. From T cells, B-cell-depleted T cells, or PBMCs came the material, which was cDNA or gDNA.

This CDR3 is built from 14 residues. The V end lost 6 bases, the J end lost 4 bases, and 13 bases lay between the germline ends. Per germline, CDR1 SNHLY and CDR2 FYNNEI. As originally analysed: Reference gene primer amplification gave estimated nucleated cell counts. Assay: immunoSEQ multiplex PCR; the TCRdb copy retains only in-frame clones and omits some. Clonal size and the V and J genes are those of that table, whereas D and trimming came from the DNA. The sample consists of 130,000 to 150,000 clones, around 90% of them appearing once. Sequenced input: peripheral blood. J is TRBJ1-5 and V is TRBV2; D might be TRBD1 (5 bases). The receptor's source is a man aged 65 to 85 with acute or convalescent COVID-19. This chain's CDR3 is CASSEVTENQPQHF. CDR3 bases: TGTGCCAGCAGCGAGGTGACAGAAAATCAGCCCCAGCATTTT.